The source of this T cell receptor (beta chain) is a study of beta chain features in type 1 diabetes. CDR1 and CDR2 (germline): KGHSH, LQKENI. This CDR3 contains 16 residues. V lost 2 bases to trimming and J lost 4 bases; unmatched junction nucleotides: 6. The table lists this clone with a few counts. Its specificity is unknown. Study-level results: In all four CD4+ subsets, TCRB CDR3 length was significantly, moderately reduced in type 1 diabetes.

The whole isolated RNA underwent reverse transcription, so sequencing captured expressed TCRB transcripts. Clones were read by immunoSEQ multiplex PCR, and TCRdb kept only the in-frame ones, dropping some. The sample lists about 340,000 clones, approximately 13% occurring once. The source is a woman in her late teens or twenties with type 1 diabetes. Sequenced sample: naive CD4+ T cells from blood. The chain carries TRBV18 and TRBJ2-7; TRBD2 matches at 12 bases. CDR3 sequence reads: CASSPSGLAGPYEQYF. As DNA, the CDR3 is TGTGCCAGCTCACCATCGGGACTAGCGGGTCCTTACGAGCAGTACTTC.